This T cell receptor (beta chain) was obtained from a study of shared clonotypes between healthy human individuals. Study-level background: A donor's plate count was three for CD4 naive and three for CD4 memory; CD8 naive had two and CD8 memory one.

TCRdb's table, derived via immunoSEQ multiplex PCR, lists solely in-frame clones and lacks some. Of under 2.5 million clones listed, 85% to 95% were seen once; the top ten hold 0.3% to 0.45%. Note on this clone: The antigen is unknown.

Broader study findings: Clonotypes that were shared across a handful of donors made up around 5% of naive CD4 clonotypes.

CDR1 is KGHSH and CDR2 is LQKENI in the germline V gene. The CDR3 sequence is 15 residues long. V lost 6 bases, J lost 0 bases, and 12 bases lay in between. The rearrangement links TRBV18 to TRBJ1-3; D is ambiguous. Sequenced sample: naive CD4+ T cells from PBMCs. Subset specified: CD45RA+ positively selected. The receptor comes from a man aged 18 to 29 in good health. Some clones in this sample may be carry-over from other donors' samples. CDR3: CASSPAGYSGNTIYF. The CDR3, as DNA: TGTGCCAGCTCCCCGGCGGGATACTCTGGAAACACCATATATTTT.